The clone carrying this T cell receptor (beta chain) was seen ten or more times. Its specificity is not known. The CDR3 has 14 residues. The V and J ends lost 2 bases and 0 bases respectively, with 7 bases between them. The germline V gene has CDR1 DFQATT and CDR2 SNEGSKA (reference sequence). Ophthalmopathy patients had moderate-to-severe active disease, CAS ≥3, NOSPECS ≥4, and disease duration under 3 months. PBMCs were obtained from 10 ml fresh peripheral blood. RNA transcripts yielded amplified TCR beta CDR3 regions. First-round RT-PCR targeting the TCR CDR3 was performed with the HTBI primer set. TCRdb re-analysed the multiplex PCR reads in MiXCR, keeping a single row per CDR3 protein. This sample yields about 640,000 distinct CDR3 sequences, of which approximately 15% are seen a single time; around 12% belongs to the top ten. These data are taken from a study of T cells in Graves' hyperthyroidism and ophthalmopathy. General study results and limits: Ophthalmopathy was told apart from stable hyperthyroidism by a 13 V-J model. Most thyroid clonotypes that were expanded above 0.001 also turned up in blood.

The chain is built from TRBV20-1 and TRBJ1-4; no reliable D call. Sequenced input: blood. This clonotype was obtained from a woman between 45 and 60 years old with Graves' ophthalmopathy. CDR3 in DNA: TGCAGTGCTAGACAGATAGCAACTAATGAAAAACTGTTTTTT. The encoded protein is CSARQIATNEKLFF.